The 10 T cell receptor beta chains below come from one sample, sequenced in a study of T cell responses to AZD1222 COVID-19 vaccine. The data were produced by immunoSEQ multiplex PCR, yet TCRdb's version contains in-frame clones alone and is incomplete. The sample carries approximately 150,000 clones, around 90% recorded once. Here the sequenced sample was peripheral blood, taken 28 days after the second AZD1222 dose. These receptors originate from an adult who received the AZD1222 COVID-19 vaccine.

The chain links TRBV10-3 to TRBJ2-5, with unresolved D. Germline lookup yields CDR1 ENHRY and CDR2 SYGVKD. This CDR3 has 13 residues. V lost 4 bases to trimming and J lost 5 bases, with 11 bases between them. The chain's CDR3 is CAISGERSETQYF. The DNA for the CDR3 is TGTGCCATCAGTGGTGAAAGGAGTGAGACCCAGTACTTC.

Regarding this clone: Within the sample, other DNA sequences also encode this same CDR3. The chain combines TRBV6-5 with TRBJ1-2; a weak D match, TRBD1 (5 bases). Germline V lookup: CDR1 MNHEY, CDR2 SVGAGI. V lost 0 bases and J 7 bases, leaving 6 bases between the germline ends. The CDR3 loop spans 12 amino acids. CDR3 in amino acids: CASSYSGGGYTF. CDR3 DNA sequence: TGTGCCAGCAGTTACTCGGGGGGTGGCTACACCTTC.

The chain uses TRBV7-9 and TRBJ2-2, with TRBD1 as a possible D gene (5 bases). The CDR3 sequence is 14 residues long. Germline CDR1 and CDR2: SEHNR and FQNEAQ (reference sequence). The ends were cut back, 0 bases at V and 10 bases at J, with 12 bases in the middle. CDR3 nucleotides: TGTGCCAGCAGCTTAGCCAGGGCAGAAGAGGAGCTGTTTTTT. Translated, it gives CASSLARAEEELFF.

This clone was seen just once. The CDR3 here is CASSIVGTGRRASNQPQHF. In nucleotides, the CDR3 is TGTGCCAGTAGTATAGTAGGGACAGGACGGCGGGCTAGCAATCAGCCCCAGCATTTT. The rearrangement joins TRBV19 to TRBJ1-5; the match to TRBD1 covers 8 bases. V shed 1 base and J 0 bases; nucleotides not matched to a gene: 11. There are 19 residues in the CDR3. Germline V gene sequence: CDR1 LNHDA, CDR2 SQIVND (reference sequence).

The J gene is TRBJ1-1, the V gene TRBV5-1; D possibly corresponds to TRBD1 (6 bases). The CDR3 loop spans 15 amino acids. Looked up from germline, CDR1 is SGHRS and CDR2 is YFSETQ. The V end was cut by 6 bases, the J end by 7 bases, with 22 bases between. The CDR3 protein is CASNEGAGVRSEAFF. The CDR3 nucleotides read TGCGCCAGCAACGAAGGGGCAGGGGTTCGGAGTGAAGCTTTCTTT. The full variable domain, with the rest looked up from reference TRBV5-1 and TRBJ1-1, is KAGVTQTPRYLIKTRGQQVTLSCSPISGHRSVSWYQQTPGQGLQFLFEYFSETQRNKGNFPGRFSGRQFSNSRSEMNVSTLELGDSALYLCASNEGAGVRSEAFFGQGTRLTVV.

The V call is TRBV19, the J call TRBJ2-1, with TRBD2 identical over 11 bases. Losses at the gene ends were 6 bases for V and 1 base for J; bases not matched to a gene: 5. The CDR3 totals 16 residues. CDR1 is LNHDA and CDR2 is SQIVND in the germline V gene (reference sequence). The CDR3 coding sequence is TGTGCCAGTAGCCCACTAGCGGGAGAGTCCTACAATGAGCAGTTCTTC. Translation: CASSPLAGESYNEQFF.

The genes are TRBV18 and TRBJ1-1; 9 nucleotides agree with TRBD1. Germline V gene lookup returns CDR1 KGHSH and CDR2 LQKENI. After removal of 6 bases from V and 6 bases from J, the junction contained 17 bases not matched to a gene. This CDR3 contains 17 residues. The CDR3 DNA is TGTGCCAGCTCCCCCCCCGGGACAGGGTTTCGGTACGCTGAAGCTTTCTTT. Translating it yields CASSPPGTGFRYAEAFF. Looking up the rest from reference TRBV18 and TRBJ1-1 gives the full variable domain: NAGVMQNPRHLVRRRGQEARLRCSPMKGHSHVYWYRQLPEEGLKFMVYLQKENIIDESGMPKERFSAEFPKEGPSILRIQQVVRGDSAAYFCASSPPGTGFRYAEAFFGQGTRLTVV.

The chain links TRBV18 to TRBJ2-5, with 7 bases aligning to TRBD2. The V gene end was trimmed by 2 bases and the J gene end by 4 bases; junction bases not matched to a gene: 10. The CDR3 sequence is 16 residues long. Germline CDR1 reads KGHSH; CDR2 reads LQKENI. CDR3 in amino acids: CASSPFGGGPSETQYF. CDR3 sequence (DNA): TGTGCCAGCTCACCATTCGGGGGAGGGCCCTCAGAGACCCAGTACTTC.

This clone occurred once. The chain recombines TRBV28 with TRBJ1-1; the match to TRBD1 covers 8 bases. Germline lookup yields CDR1 MDHEN and CDR2 SYDVKM. Trimming removed 3 bases from V and 5 bases from J; junction bases left unmatched: 5. The CDR3 length is 14 residues. The CDR3 sequence: CASSFTGGRTEAFF. In DNA form, the CDR3 reads TGTGCCAGCAGTTTCACAGGGGGGAGGACTGAAGCTTTCTTT. The variable domain in full, completed from reference TRBV28 and TRBJ1-1, reads DVKVTQSSRYLVKRTGEKVFLECVQDMDHENMFWYRQDPGLGLRLIYFSYDVKMKEKGDIPEGYSVSREKKERFSLILESASTNQTSMYLCASSFTGGRTEAFFGQGTRLTVV.

This clone has only a few counts. The genes are TRBV20-1 and TRBJ1-1; no firm D call. Trimming pared 0 bases from V and 11 bases from J, leaving 10 bases between. The CDR3 spans 11 residues. Germline CDR1 and CDR2: DFQATT and SNEGSKA (reference sequence). CDR3 in DNA: TGCAGTGCTAGAGAGGGCGGGATGGCTTTCTTT. Translated: CSAREGGMAFF.